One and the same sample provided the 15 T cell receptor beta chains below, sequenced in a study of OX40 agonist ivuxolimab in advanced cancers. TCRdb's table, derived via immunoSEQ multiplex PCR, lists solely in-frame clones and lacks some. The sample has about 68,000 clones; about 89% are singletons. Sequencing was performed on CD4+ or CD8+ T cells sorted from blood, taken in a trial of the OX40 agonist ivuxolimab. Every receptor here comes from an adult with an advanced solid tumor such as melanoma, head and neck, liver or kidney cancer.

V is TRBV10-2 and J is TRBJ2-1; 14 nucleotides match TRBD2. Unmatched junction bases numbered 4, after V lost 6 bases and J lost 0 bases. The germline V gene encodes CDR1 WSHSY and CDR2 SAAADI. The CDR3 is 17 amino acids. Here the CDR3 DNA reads TGCGCCAGCAGCCGCGGACTAGCGGGGGGCTCCTACAATGAGCAGTTCTTC. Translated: CASSRGLAGGSYNEQFF.

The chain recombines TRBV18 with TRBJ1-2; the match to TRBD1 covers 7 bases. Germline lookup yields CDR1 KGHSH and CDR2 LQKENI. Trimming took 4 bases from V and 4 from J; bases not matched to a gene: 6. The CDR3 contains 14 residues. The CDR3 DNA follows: TGTGCCAGCTCACTAGAGGACAGGAGCTATGGCTACACCTTC. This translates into CASSLEDRSYGYTF. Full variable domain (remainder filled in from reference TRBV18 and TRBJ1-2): NAGVMQNPRHLVRRRGQEARLRCSPMKGHSHVYWYRQLPEEGLKFMVYLQKENIIDESGMPKERFSAEFPKEGPSILRIQQVVRGDSAAYFCASSLEDRSYGYTFGSGTRLTVV.

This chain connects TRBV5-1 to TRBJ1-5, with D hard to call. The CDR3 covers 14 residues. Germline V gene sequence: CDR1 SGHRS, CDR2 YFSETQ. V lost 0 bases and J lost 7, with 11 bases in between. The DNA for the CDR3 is TGCGCCAGCAGCTTGGCCGGACCGGGGCAGCCCCAGCATTTT. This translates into CASSLAGPGQPQHF.

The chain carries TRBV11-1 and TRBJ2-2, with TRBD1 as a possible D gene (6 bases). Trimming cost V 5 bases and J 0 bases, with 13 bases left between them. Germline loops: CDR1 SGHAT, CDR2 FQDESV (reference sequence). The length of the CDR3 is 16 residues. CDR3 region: CASSPRRGPNTGELFF. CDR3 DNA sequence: TGTGCCAGCAGCCCACGCAGGGGCCCGAACACCGGGGAGCTGTTTTTT.

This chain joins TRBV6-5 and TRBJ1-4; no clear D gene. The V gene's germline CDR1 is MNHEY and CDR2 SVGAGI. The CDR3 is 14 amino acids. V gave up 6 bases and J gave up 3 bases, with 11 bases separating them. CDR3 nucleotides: TGTGCCAGCAGAAGACAAGGCTCTAATGAAAAACTGTTTTTT. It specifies CASRRQGSNEKLFF.

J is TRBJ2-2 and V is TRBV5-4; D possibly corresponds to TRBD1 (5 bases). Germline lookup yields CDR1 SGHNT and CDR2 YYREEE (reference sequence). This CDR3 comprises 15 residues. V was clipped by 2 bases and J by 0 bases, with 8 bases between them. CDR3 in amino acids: CASSLGVSNTGELFF. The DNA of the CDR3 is TGTGCCAGCAGCTTAGGGGTCTCGAACACCGGGGAGCTGTTTTTT.

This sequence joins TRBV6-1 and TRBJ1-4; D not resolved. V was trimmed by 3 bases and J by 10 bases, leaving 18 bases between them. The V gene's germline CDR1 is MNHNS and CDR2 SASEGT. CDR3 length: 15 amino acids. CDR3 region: CASSEEVKQAVKLFF. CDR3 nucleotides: TGTGCCAGCAGTGAGGAAGTCAAGCAAGCAGTAAAACTGTTTTTT.

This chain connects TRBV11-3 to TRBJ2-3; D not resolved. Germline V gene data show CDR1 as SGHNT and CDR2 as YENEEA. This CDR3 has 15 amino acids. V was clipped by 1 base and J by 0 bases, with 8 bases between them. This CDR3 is CASSLGGGSTDTQYF. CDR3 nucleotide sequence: TGTGCCAGCAGCTTAGGTGGCGGAAGCACAGATACGCAGTATTTT.

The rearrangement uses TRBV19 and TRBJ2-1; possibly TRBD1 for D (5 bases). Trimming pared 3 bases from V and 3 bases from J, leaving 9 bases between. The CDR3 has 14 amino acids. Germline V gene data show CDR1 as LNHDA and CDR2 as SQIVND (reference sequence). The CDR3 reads CASSIGQGYNEQFF. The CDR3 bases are TGTGCCAGTAGTATCGGCCAGGGCTACAATGAGCAGTTCTTC.

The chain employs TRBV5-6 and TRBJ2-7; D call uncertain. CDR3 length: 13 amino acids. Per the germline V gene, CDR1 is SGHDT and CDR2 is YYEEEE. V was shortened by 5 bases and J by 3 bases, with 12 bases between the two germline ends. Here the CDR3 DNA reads TGTGCCAGCAGACCTCGATGGAGCTACGAGCAGTACTTC. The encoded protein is CASRPRWSYEQYF.

The CDR3 protein is CASSLARTGVSNEQYF. The CDR3 nucleotides are TGCGCCAGCAGCTTGGCAAGGACAGGGGTGAGCAACGAGCAGTACTTC. J is TRBJ2-7 and V is TRBV5-1; 9 bases are shared with TRBD1. Germline-derived CDR1 and CDR2 are SGHRS and YFSETQ. The CDR3 has 16 residues. V shed 0 bases, J shed 5 bases, and the junction held 9 bases outside the gene matches.

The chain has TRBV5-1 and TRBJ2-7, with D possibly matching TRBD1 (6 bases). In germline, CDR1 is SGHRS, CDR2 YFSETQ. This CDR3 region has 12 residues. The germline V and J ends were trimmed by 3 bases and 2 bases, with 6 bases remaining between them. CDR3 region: CASSSGAYEQYF. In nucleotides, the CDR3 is TGCGCCAGCAGCTCAGGGGCCTACGAGCAGTACTTC. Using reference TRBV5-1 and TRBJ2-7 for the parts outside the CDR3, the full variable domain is KAGVTQTPRYLIKTRGQQVTLSCSPISGHRSVSWYQQTPGQGLQFLFEYFSETQRNKGNFPGRFSGRQFSNSRSEMNVSTLELGDSALYLCASSSGAYEQYFGPGTRLTVT.

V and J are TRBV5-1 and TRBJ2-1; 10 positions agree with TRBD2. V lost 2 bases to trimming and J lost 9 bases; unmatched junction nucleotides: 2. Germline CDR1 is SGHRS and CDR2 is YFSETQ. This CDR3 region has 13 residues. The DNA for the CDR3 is TGCGCCAGCAGCTTCCTAGCGGGAGTTGAGCAGTTCTTC. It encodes CASSFLAGVEQFF.

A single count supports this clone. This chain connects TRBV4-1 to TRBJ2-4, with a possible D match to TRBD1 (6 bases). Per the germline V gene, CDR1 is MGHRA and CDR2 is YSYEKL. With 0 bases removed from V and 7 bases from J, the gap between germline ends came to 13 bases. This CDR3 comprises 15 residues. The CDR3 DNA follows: TGCGCCAGCAGCCAAGACAGGGGTACCGCCAACATTCAGTACTTC. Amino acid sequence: CASSQDRGTANIQYF.

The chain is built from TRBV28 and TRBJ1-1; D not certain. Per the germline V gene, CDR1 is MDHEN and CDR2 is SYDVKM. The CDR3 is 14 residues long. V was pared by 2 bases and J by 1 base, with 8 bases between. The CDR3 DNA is TGTGCCAGCAGTTTAGTCACCTGGAACACTGAAGCTTTCTTT. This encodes CASSLVTWNTEAFF.